The clone carrying this TCR beta chain was seen just once. The antigen is unknown. Every subset's genomic DNA went evenly onto several immunoSEQ plates. Profiling relied on immunoSEQ multiplex PCR, and the TCRdb table lists in-frame clones only, not all of them. This table holds roughly 2,500,000 clones, more than 85% found once. The data derive from a study of shared clonotypes between healthy human individuals. Study-wide points: Among the subsets, naive ones generally showed larger estimated richness than memory ones.

Trimming took 2 bases from V and 6 from J, leaving 10 bases between them. CDR3 length equals 13 residues. Germline V lookup: CDR1 SGHAT, CDR2 FQNNGV. J is TRBJ1-2 and V is TRBV11-2; possible D gene TRBD1, 6 bases. What was sequenced was naive CD4+ T cells from PBMCs. This sample's subset: CD45RA+ positively selected. The sequence was collected from a man younger than 35 in good health. Some clones in this sample may be carry-over from other donors' samples. CDR3 DNA: TGTGCCAGCAGCTTATCGACAGGAGATGGCTACACCTTC. Residues: CASSLSTGDGYTF.